These 12 T cell receptor beta chains came from one sample sequenced in a study of T cell repertoires in cytomegalovirus infection. TCRdb analysed the reads with MiXCR anew, one entry per CDR3 protein. The repertoire holds a few hundred thousand distinct CDR3 sequences, roughly a sixth seen once, with around 13% in the top ten. Specimen: PBMCs. The receptors come from a human donor in good health (CMV status not recorded). Some clones in this sample may be carry-over from other donors' samples.

In this sample, this clonotype turned up many times. The chain combines TRBV7-2 with TRBJ1-1; TRBD1 aligns across 7 bases. Germline values: CDR1 SGHTA, CDR2 FQGNSA. This CDR3 has 14 residues. The J segment lost 1 base and the V segment lost 5 bases, leaving 4 bases of the junction unmatched. As DNA, the CDR3 is TGTGCCAGCAGCGCTGGACAGGCGAACACTGAAGCTTTCTTT. Translation gives CASSAGQANTEAFF.

This clonotype appeared many times. V gene TRBV7-2 combines with J gene TRBJ2-1, with D perhaps assigned TRBD1 or TRBD2 (6 bases each). Germline V gives CDR1 SGHTA, CDR2 FQGNSA. CDR3 length: 15 residues. The V gene lost 1 base and the J gene lost 3 bases, with 10 bases spanning the gap. CDR3: CASSLGGAYYNEQFF. As DNA, the CDR3 is TGTGCCAGCAGCTTAGGGGGGGCCTACTACAATGAGCAGTTCTTC.

The sample holds a few counts of this clonotype. The rearrangement joins TRBV11-2 to TRBJ2-5, with 9 bases fitting TRBD1. With 3 bases clipped from V and 6 bases from J, the junction kept 5 bases outside the gene matches. Per the germline V gene, CDR1 is SGHAT and CDR2 is FQNNGV. This CDR3 has 14 amino acids. Written as DNA, the CDR3 is TGTGCCAGCAGCTTGGACAGGGGTAGCCAGACCCAGTACTTC. Translating gives CASSLDRGSQTQYF.

The genes are TRBV10-2 and TRBJ2-7; TRBD2 agrees at 13 bases. The V gene end was trimmed by 0 bases and the J gene end by 5 bases; junction bases not matched to a gene: 4. The CDR3 totals 16 residues. Per the germline V gene, CDR1 is WSHSY and CDR2 is SAAADI. DNA of the CDR3: TGCGCCAGCAGTGAGTCGACTAGCGGGGGGATCAACGAGCAGTACTTC. Translating it yields CASSESTSGGINEQYF.

As concerns this clonotype: A much larger clone is a single base away; this may be a read error. The chain combines TRBV4-3 with TRBJ2-1; the match to TRBD1 covers 8 bases. Germline-derived CDR1 and CDR2 are LGHNA and YSLEER. The CDR3 runs to 15 residues. For the CDR3, the DNA is TGCGCCGGCAGCTCTCGACAGGGGTTTGGCAATGAGCAGTTCTTC. This gives the protein CAGSSRQGFGNEQFF.

The rearrangement links TRBV19 to TRBJ2-1, with D possibly matching TRBD2 (7 bases). The CDR3 has 15 residues. Trimming shortened V by 7 bases and J by 4 bases, and 17 bases separated the two germline ends. The germline CDR1 and CDR2 sequences are LNHDA and SQIVND (reference sequence). The CDR3, as DNA: TGTGCCAGTACCCGGAGGGGGGGCTTATACAATGAGCAGTTCTTC. Encoded protein: CASTRRGGLYNEQFF.

Comments on this clonotype: A much bigger clone sits one base away, suggesting this may be a read error. The rearrangement joins TRBV7-3 to TRBJ2-5, with D perhaps matching TRBD1 or TRBD2 (6 bases each). CDR1 and CDR2 (germline): SGHTA, FQGTGA. V lost 8 bases, J lost 7 bases, and 26 bases lay in between. The CDR3 extends over 16 amino acids. As DNA, the CDR3 is TGTGCCAGCTGCTCCACCCCAGGCCGGGGGCGAGGGACCCAGTACTTC. This encodes CASCSTPGRGRGTQYF.

The V gene is TRBV13, the J gene TRBJ1-6; D unclear. The CDR3 sequence is 14 residues long. Germline V gene sequence: CDR1 PRHDT, CDR2 FYEKMQ (reference sequence). Between the trimmed V and J ends, which lost 4 bases and 7 bases, there was a span of 11 bases. The CDR3 protein is CASSSQPSNSPLHF. For the CDR3, the DNA is TGTGCCAGCAGCTCTCAACCGTCCAATTCACCCCTCCACTTT.

This clonotype was counted many times. This chain links TRBV7-2 with TRBJ1-5; D unresolved. Between the trimmed V and J ends, which lost 1 base and 3 bases, there was a span of 7 bases. CDR3 length equals 14 residues. Per germline, CDR1 SGHTA and CDR2 FQGNSA. DNA of the CDR3: TGTGCCAGCAGCTTAGTTTCAGTCAATCAGCCCCAGCATTTT. Encoded protein: CASSLVSVNQPQHF.

This sequence joins TRBV20-1 and TRBJ1-6; TRBD1 agrees at 11 bases. V was clipped by 6 bases and J by 11 bases; unmatched bases: 24. The CDR3 contains 19 residues. The germline CDR1 and CDR2 sequences are DFQATT and SNEGSKA (reference sequence). The CDR3 DNA reads as TGCAGTGCAGAAGACGGGACAGGGGGAGGTCCCCTACTCGGGACACCCCTCCACTTT. Translated: CSAEDGTGGGPLLGTPLHF.

At least ten counts were recorded for this clonotype. V usage is TRBV12-3 or TRBV12-4 and J usage is TRBJ2-7; D not resolved. CDR3 length: 12 amino acids. Trimming stripped 3 bases from V and 2 bases from J, with 5 bases between. In nucleotides, the CDR3 is TGTGCCAGCAGTTTTAGAGCCTACGAGCAGTACTTC. Amino acid sequence: CASSFRAYEQYF.

This clonotype was detected many times. The chain couples TRBV4-3 to TRBJ2-2; possibly TRBD2 for D (5 bases). CDR3 length: 16 amino acids. The V gene lost 1 base and the J gene lost 7 bases, with 16 bases spanning the gap. Germline CDR1 is LGHNA and CDR2 is YSLEER. The CDR3, as DNA: TGCGCCAGCAGCCAAGTAACCAGAGGGTATGGCGGGGAGCTGTTTTTT. Its protein product is CASSQVTRGYGGELFF.